This T cell receptor beta chain originates from a study of blood T cell repertoires in COVID-19. Study-level information: Samples representing acute and convalescent COVID-19 were sourced from the United States, Italy and Spain.

Germline CDR1 is LNHDA and CDR2 is SQIVND (reference sequence). The CDR3 length is 17 residues. Trimming stripped 5 bases from V and 0 bases from J, with 17 bases between. Only a few counts were recorded for this clone. Source study methods: Reference gene primers were amplified, and this amplification served to estimate nucleated cell counts. TCRdb's copy holds only in-frame clones and misses some; the assay was immunoSEQ multiplex PCR. V and J calls and clone size are given by that table; D and trimming were obtained from the DNA. There are tens of thousands of clones in the sample; around 79% occur only once, and approximately 3% lies in the top ten.

The gene calls are TRBV19 and TRBJ1-5, with D possibly matching TRBD1 (5 bases). Sequences were obtained from peripheral blood. The receptor was isolated from a man aged 55 to 70 with acute or convalescent COVID-19. CDR3 loop: CASSLRRGVGSNQPQHF. For the CDR3, the DNA is TGTGCCAGTAGTCTTCGAAGGGGCGTCGGTAGCAATCAGCCCCAGCATTTT. The full variable domain, rest sourced from reference TRBV19 and TRBJ1-5, is DGGITQSPKYLFRKEGQNVTLSCEQNLNHDAMYWYRQDPGQGLRLIYYSQIVNDFQKGDIAEGYSVSREKKESFPLTVTSAQKNPTAFYLCASSLRRGVGSNQPQHFGDGTRLSIL.